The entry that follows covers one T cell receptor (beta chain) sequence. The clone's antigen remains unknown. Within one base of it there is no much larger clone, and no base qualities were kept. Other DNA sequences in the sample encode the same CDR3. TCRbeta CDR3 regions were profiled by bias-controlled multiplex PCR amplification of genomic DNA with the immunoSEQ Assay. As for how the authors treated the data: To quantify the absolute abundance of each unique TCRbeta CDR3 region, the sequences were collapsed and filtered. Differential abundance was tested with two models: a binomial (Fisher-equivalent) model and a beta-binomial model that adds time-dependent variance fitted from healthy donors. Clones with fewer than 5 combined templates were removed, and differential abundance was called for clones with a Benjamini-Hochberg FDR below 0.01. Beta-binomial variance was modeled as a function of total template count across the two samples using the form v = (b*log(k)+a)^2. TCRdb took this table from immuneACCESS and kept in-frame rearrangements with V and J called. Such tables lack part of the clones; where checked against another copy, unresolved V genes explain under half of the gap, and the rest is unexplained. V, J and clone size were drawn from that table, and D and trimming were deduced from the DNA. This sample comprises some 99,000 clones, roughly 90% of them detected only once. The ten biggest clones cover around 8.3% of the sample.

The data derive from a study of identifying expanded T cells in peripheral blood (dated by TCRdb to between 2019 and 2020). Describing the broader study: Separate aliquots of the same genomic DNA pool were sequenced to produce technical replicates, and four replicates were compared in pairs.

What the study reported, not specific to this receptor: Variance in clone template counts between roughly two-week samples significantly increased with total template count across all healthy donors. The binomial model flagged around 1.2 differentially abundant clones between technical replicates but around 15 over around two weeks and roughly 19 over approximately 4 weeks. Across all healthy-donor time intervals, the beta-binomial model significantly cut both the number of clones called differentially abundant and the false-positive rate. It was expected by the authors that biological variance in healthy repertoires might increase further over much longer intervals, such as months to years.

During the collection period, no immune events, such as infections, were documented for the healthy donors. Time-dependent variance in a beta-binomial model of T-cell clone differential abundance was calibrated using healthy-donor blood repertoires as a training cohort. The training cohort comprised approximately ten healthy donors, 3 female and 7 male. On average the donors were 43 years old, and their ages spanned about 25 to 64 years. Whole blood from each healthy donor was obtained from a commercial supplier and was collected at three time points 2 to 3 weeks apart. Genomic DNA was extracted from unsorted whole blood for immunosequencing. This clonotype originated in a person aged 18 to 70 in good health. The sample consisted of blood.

The bases are TGTGCCAGCAGCCTCGGGGTAGGCACTGAAGCTTTCTTT. Translation gives CASSLGVGTEAFF. The chain links TRBV7-9 with TRBJ1-1, with the D gene too uncertain to name. V and J lose 5 bases and 4 bases, and a span of 11 bases separates them. Via the germline V gene (reference sequence), CDR1 is SEHNR and CDR2 FQNEAQ. The CDR3 sequence holds 13 residues, the cysteine and phenylalanine included. Left in the record is the CDR3 DNA by itself, 39 bases read in frame from the first base.